One sample yielded the 25 T cell receptor beta chains listed below, sequenced in a study of PD-L1 blockade in urothelial cancer. Time point here: pretreatment peripheral blood. The table came from immunoSEQ multiplex PCR; TCRdb's copy has only in-frame clones and leaves some out. The table records more than 90,000 clones, around 90% of them present only once. The source material was PBMCs, sampled around atezolizumab (anti-PD-L1) treatment. The receptors were gathered from a man between 60 and 75 years old with urothelial cancer.

The V and J genes are TRBV5-1 and TRBJ2-7; 13 nucleotides agree with TRBD2. This CDR3 has 14 amino acids. Germline CDR1 SGHRS, CDR2 YFSETQ. The J segment lost 5 bases and the V segment lost 4 bases, leaving 3 bases of the junction unmatched. CDR3 in amino acids: CASSSGLAGDEQYF. CDR3 nucleotide sequence: TGCGCCAGCAGCAGCGGACTAGCGGGAGACGAGCAGTACTTC.

The rearrangement joins TRBV9 to TRBJ2-5, with D perhaps matching TRBD1 (6 bases). Germline CDR1 SGDLS, CDR2 YYNGEE. Trimming cost V 2 bases and J 5 bases, with 16 bases left between them. This CDR3 contains 15 residues. The CDR3: CASSVGTGTKETQYF. CDR3 in DNA: TGTGCCAGCAGCGTTGGAACAGGGACCAAGGAGACCCAGTACTTC.

CDR3 region: CASSLVPGQGYSGANVLTF. In DNA, the CDR3 is TGCGCCAGCAGCTTGGTCCCGGGACAGGGCTACTCTGGGGCCAACGTCCTGACTTTC. The V and J genes are TRBV5-1 and TRBJ2-6; 9 nucleotides align to TRBD1. The V segment lost 0 bases and the J segment 0 bases; nucleotides outside the gene matches: 7. The CDR3 runs to 19 residues. Germline CDR1 is SGHRS and CDR2 is YFSETQ.

The CDR3 region is CASSKDSPNQPQHF. CDR3 bases: TGTGCCAGCAGCAAAGACAGTCCCAATCAGCCCCAGCATTTT. This chain uses TRBV9 with TRBJ1-5; possible D gene TRBD1, 5 bases. Germline CDR1 SGDLS, CDR2 YYNGEE. V lost 4 bases, J lost 3 bases, and 11 bases lay in between. CDR3 length: 14 residues.

The chain joins TRBV19 to TRBJ1-2; 10 nucleotides align to TRBD1. Looked up from germline, CDR1 is LNHDA and CDR2 is SQIVND (reference sequence). The ends lost 9 bases at V and 8 bases at J; junction bases unmatched: 18. CDR3 length: 16 amino acids. In DNA form, the CDR3 reads TGTGCCAGCTCCCCTCTTCCGGGACAGGGGCTGGTAGGCTACACCTTC. It specifies CASSPLPGQGLVGYTF.

The chain joins TRBV30 to TRBJ1-1; D gene uncertain. This CDR3 has 13 residues. The germline V and J ends were trimmed by 0 bases and 6 bases, with 11 bases remaining between them. CDR1 and CDR2 (germline): GTSNPN, SVGIG (reference sequence). In DNA form, the CDR3 reads TGTGCCTGGAGTGTAAGCACGTACGCTGAAGCTTTCTTT. Encoded protein: CAWSVSTYAEAFF.

The chain has TRBV4-2 and TRBJ1-5; D perhaps matches TRBD1 (5 bases). V dropped 0 bases and J dropped 0 bases, with 15 bases sitting between them. The CDR3 contains 18 residues. CDR1 LGHNA and CDR2 YNFKEQ come from the germline V gene. The CDR3 coding sequence is TGTGCCAGCAGCCAAGATTGGGGCGGGGAGAATAGCAATCAGCCCCAGCATTTT. As protein: CASSQDWGGENSNQPQHF.

The CDR3 DNA reads TGTGCCAGCAGCGTAGTAGGCCAGGGGGCGATAGATGGCTACACCTTC. This gives the protein CASSVVGQGAIDGYTF. The chain has TRBV9 and TRBJ1-2, with 8 positions matching TRBD1. Germline V CDR1 and CDR2: SGDLS, YYNGEE. The junction had 10 bases not matched to a gene; V was cut back by 0 bases and J by 6 bases. CDR3 length: 16 amino acids.

This clone was seen only once. The gene calls are TRBV6-5 and TRBJ1-4; D call uncertain. The CDR3 has 14 amino acids. Germline V gene lookup returns CDR1 MNHEY and CDR2 SVGAGI. V lost 2 bases, J lost 7 bases, and 11 bases lay in between. The chain's CDR3 is CASSYKAEGEKLFF. The CDR3 bases are TGTGCCAGCAGTTACAAGGCAGAGGGTGAAAAACTGTTTTTT.

The gene calls are TRBV5-1 and TRBJ1-2; no firm D call. The CDR3 is 12 amino acids. Germline V gives CDR1 SGHRS, CDR2 YFSETQ. V gave up 0 bases and J gave up 5 bases, with 5 bases separating them. The CDR3 spells CASSLGGYGYTF. CDR3 nucleotide sequence: TGCGCCAGCAGCTTGGGCGGATATGGCTACACCTTC. Drawing the rest from reference TRBV5-1 and TRBJ1-2, the complete variable domain is KAGVTQTPRYLIKTRGQQVTLSCSPISGHRSVSWYQQTPGQGLQFLFEYFSETQRNKGNFPGRFSGRQFSNSRSEMNVSTLELGDSALYLCASSLGGYGYTFGSGTRLTVV.

This clone was picked up a small number of times. This CDR3 reads CASSRSGGISNQPQHF. Written as DNA, the CDR3 is TGTGCCAGCAGCCGTTCAGGGGGTATAAGCAATCAGCCCCAGCATTTT. V and J are TRBV7-8 and TRBJ1-5; TRBD1 matches 7 bases. Germline CDR1 reads SGHVS; CDR2 reads FQNEAQ. Trimming at V came to 5 bases and at J to 1 base, leaving 8 bases not matched to a gene. CDR3 length equals 16 residues.

The rearrangement joins TRBV19 to TRBJ2-3, with D uncertain. Germline CDR1 is LNHDA and CDR2 is SQIVND (reference sequence). The CDR3 loop spans 15 amino acids. Between the trimmed V and J ends, which lost 2 bases and 2 bases, there was a span of 11 bases. CDR3 coding DNA: TGTGCCAGTAGTATAACTATCACCATCACAGATACGCAGTATTTT. Protein product: CASSITITITDTQYF.

This chain links TRBV5-1 with TRBJ1-1, with D unresolved. V lost 0 bases to trimming and J lost 5 bases, with 11 bases between them. Germline loops: CDR1 SGHRS, CDR2 YFSETQ. This CDR3 has 14 amino acids. For the CDR3, the DNA is TGCGCCAGCAGCTTGGGGCGGCCGCGGACTGAAGCTTTCTTT. Residues: CASSLGRPRTEAFF.

V usage is TRBV5-1 and J usage is TRBJ1-3; no clear D. V gave up 2 bases and J gave up 0 bases, with 12 bases separating them. Germline V gives CDR1 SGHRS, CDR2 YFSETQ. The CDR3 runs to 16 residues. The DNA for the CDR3 is TGCGCCAGCAGCTTAGGTGGGTTAGCCTCTGGAAACACCATATATTTT. Translated: CASSLGGLASGNTIYF. Using reference TRBV5-1 and TRBJ1-3 for the parts outside the CDR3, the full variable domain is KAGVTQTPRYLIKTRGQQVTLSCSPISGHRSVSWYQQTPGQGLQFLFEYFSETQRNKGNFPGRFSGRQFSNSRSEMNVSTLELGDSALYLCASSLGGLASGNTIYFGEGSWLTVV.

The V and J genes are TRBV5-1 and TRBJ2-3; 12 bases are shared with TRBD2. Germline lookup yields CDR1 SGHRS and CDR2 YFSETQ. CDR3 length equals 17 residues. With V trimmed by 3 bases and J by 2 bases, 7 bases remained unmatched. CDR3 loop: CASSSPSGREITDTQYF. Written as DNA, the CDR3 is TGCGCCAGCAGCTCACCTAGCGGGAGGGAGATCACAGATACGCAGTATTTT.

V gene TRBV30 combines with J gene TRBJ1-5, with D possibly being TRBD1 (6 bases). V gave up 1 base and J gave up 7 bases, with 11 bases separating them. The germline V gene has CDR1 GTSNPN and CDR2 SVGIG (reference sequence). The CDR3 has 13 residues. The CDR3 spells CAWSGGGGQPQHF. In DNA form, the CDR3 reads TGTGCCTGGAGTGGGGGGGGCGGACAGCCCCAGCATTTT.

The chain has TRBV5-1 and TRBJ2-7, with D possibly TRBD2 on 5 matching bases. This CDR3 is 16 amino acids long. Trimming shortened V by 0 bases and J by 0 bases, and 13 bases separated the two germline ends. The germline CDR1 and CDR2 sequences are SGHRS and YFSETQ. Written as DNA, the CDR3 is TGCGCCAGCAGCTTGGCCTCTCGGACTGACTCCTACGAGCAGTACTTC. Translating gives CASSLASRTDSYEQYF.

V and J are TRBV15 and TRBJ1-2; D is uncertain. This CDR3 comprises 15 residues. Germline CDR1 LNHNV, CDR2 YYDKDF (reference sequence). Between the trimmed V and J ends, which lost 0 bases and 0 bases, there was a span of 8 bases. The DNA for the CDR3 is TGTGCCACCAGCAGAGATGAGGCTACTAACTATGGCTACACCTTC. This sequence encodes CATSRDEATNYGYTF.

The chain employs TRBV7-3 and TRBJ2-5; 8 positions agree with TRBD1. The CDR3 consists of 14 residues. The V segment lost 5 bases and the J segment 5 bases; nucleotides outside the gene matches: 7. CDR1 and CDR2 (germline): SGHTA, FQGTGA. The CDR3 sequence: CASSPGGRLETQYF. Written as DNA, the CDR3 is TGTGCCAGCAGCCCAGGGGGCAGGCTGGAGACCCAGTACTTC. Using reference TRBV7-3 and TRBJ2-5 for the parts outside the CDR3, the full variable domain is GAGVSQTPSNKVTEKGKYVELRCDPISGHTALYWYRQSLGQGPEFLIYFQGTGAADDSGLPNDRFFAVRPEGSVSTLKIQRTERGDSAVYLCASSPGGRLETQYFGPGTRLLVL.

The CDR3 loop reads CASSLSRGQPQHF. Written as DNA, the CDR3 is TGTGCCAGCAGCTTAAGTCGAGGACAGCCCCAGCATTTT. The chain joins TRBV7-2 to TRBJ1-5; D gene uncertain. This CDR3 has 13 amino acids. The ends were cut back, 2 bases at V and 7 bases at J, with 9 bases in the middle. In germline, CDR1 is SGHTA, CDR2 FQGNSA.

The chain couples TRBV5-1 to TRBJ2-7; TRBD2 matches at 9 bases. V was pared by 0 bases and J by 0 bases, with 10 bases of the junction left unmatched. The germline CDR1 and CDR2 sequences are SGHRS and YFSETQ. The CDR3 spans 18 residues. CDR3 sequence: CASSLAASGAASSYEQYF. DNA of the CDR3: TGCGCCAGCAGCTTGGCGGCTAGCGGGGCGGCCAGCTCCTACGAGCAGTACTTC.

This rearrangement joins TRBV7-8 to TRBJ2-1, with 8 bases lining up with TRBD2. The CDR3 consists of 16 residues. The germline CDR1 and CDR2 sequences are SGHVS and FQNEAQ. Trimming took 3 bases from V and 7 from J; bases not matched to a gene: 11. CDR3 coding DNA: TGTGCCAGCAGCTTTAGCGGGGCACGGGGTAGGAATGAGCAGTTCTTC. This sequence encodes CASSFSGARGRNEQFF. Based on the CDR3 plus reference TRBV7-8 and TRBJ2-1, the full variable domain is GAGVSQSPRYKVAKRGQDVALRCDPISGHVSLFWYQQALGQGPEFLTYFQNEAQLDKSGLPSDRFFAERPEGSVSTLKIQRTQQEDSAVYLCASSFSGARGRNEQFFGPGTRLTVL.

This clone appeared a single time. This chain connects TRBV28 to TRBJ2-3; TRBD1 matches at 8 bases. Germline trimming cut 6 bases from V and 5 bases from J; bases unmatched to any gene: 7. This CDR3 is built from 14 residues. Germline CDR1 reads MDHEN; CDR2 reads SYDVKM. The CDR3: CASSLDRVRDTQYF. Written as DNA, the CDR3 is TGTGCCAGCAGCCTGGACAGGGTCCGAGATACGCAGTATTTT.

The chain joins TRBV9 to TRBJ2-1; TRBD2 matches 7 bases. Germline V gives CDR1 SGDLS, CDR2 YYNGEE. V lost 2 bases to trimming and J lost 3 bases; unmatched junction nucleotides: 5. There are 15 residues in the CDR3. CDR3 sequence reads: CASSVGGRDYNEQFF. The CDR3 DNA reads as TGTGCCAGCAGCGTTGGAGGGAGGGACTACAATGAGCAGTTCTTC.

The chain joins TRBV28 to TRBJ2-5, with 8 nucleotides matching TRBD1. Germline lookup yields CDR1 MDHEN and CDR2 SYDVKM. V lost 3 bases to trimming and J lost 2 bases; unmatched junction nucleotides: 5. This CDR3 is 15 amino acids long. CDR3 DNA sequence: TGTGCCAGCAGTTTTTCAGGGGGCGGGCAAGAGACCCAGTACTTC. This translates into CASSFSGGGQETQYF.